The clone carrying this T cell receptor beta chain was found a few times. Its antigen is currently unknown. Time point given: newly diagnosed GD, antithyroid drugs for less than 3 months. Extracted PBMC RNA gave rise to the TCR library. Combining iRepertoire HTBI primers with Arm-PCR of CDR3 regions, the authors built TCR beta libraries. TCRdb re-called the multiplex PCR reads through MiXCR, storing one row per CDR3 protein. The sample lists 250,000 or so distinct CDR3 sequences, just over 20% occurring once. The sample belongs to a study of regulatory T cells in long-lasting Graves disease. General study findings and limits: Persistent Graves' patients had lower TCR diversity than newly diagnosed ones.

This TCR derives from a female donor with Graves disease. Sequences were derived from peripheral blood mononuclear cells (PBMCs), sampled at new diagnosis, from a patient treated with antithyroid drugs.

The CDR3 is CASSDGGELFF. CDR3 bases: TGTGCCAGCAGTGACGGCGGGGAGCTGTTTTTT. The chain uses TRBV6-4 and TRBJ2-2; D gene ambiguous. The germline V gene encodes CDR1 MRHNA and CDR2 SNTAGT. V was clipped by 2 bases and J by 7 bases, with 2 bases between them. This CDR3 is built from 11 residues.